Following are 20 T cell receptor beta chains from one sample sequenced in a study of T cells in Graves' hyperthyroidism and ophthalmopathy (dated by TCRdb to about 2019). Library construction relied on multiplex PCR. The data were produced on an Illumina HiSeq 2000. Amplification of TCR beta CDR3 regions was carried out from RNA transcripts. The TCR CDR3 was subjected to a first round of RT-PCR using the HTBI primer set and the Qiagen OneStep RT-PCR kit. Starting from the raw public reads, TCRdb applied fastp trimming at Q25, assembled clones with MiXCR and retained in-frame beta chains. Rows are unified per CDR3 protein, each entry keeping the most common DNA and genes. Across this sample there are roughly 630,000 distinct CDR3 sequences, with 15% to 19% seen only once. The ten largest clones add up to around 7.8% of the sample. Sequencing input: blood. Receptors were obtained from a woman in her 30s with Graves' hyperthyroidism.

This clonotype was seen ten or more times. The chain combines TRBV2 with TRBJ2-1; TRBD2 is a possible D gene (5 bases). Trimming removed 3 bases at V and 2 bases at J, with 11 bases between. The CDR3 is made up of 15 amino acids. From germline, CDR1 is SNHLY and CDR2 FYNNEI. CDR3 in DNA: TGTGCCAGCAGTGACGACTACACAGCCTACAATGAGCAGTTCTTC. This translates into CASSDDYTAYNEQFF.

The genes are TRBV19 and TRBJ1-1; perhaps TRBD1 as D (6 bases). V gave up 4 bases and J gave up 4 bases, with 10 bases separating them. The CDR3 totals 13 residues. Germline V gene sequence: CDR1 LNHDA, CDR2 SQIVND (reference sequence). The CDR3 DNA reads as TGTGCCAGTAGTACTCTAGGGGGCACTGAAGCTTTCTTT. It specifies CASSTLGGTEAFF.

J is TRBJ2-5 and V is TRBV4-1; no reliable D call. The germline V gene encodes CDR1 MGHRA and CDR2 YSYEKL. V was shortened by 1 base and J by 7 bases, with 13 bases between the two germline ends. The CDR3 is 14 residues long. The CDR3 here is CASSQGSGPRTQYF. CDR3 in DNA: TGCGCCAGCAGCCAAGGGTCCGGACCGAGGACCCAGTACTTC.

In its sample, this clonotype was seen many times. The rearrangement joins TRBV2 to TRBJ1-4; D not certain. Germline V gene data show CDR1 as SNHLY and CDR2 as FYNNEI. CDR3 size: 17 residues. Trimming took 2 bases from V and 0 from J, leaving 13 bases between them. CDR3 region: CASSELGRGATNEKLFF. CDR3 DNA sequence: TGTGCCAGCAGTGAACTCGGACGGGGTGCAACTAATGAAAAACTGTTTTTT.

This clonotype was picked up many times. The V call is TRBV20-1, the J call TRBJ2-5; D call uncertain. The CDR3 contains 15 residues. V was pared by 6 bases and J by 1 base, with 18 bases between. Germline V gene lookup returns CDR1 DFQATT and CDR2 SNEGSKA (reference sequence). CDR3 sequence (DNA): TGCAGTGCCAACCCCCCGAGTAGCAGCCAAGAGACCCAGTACTTC. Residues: CSANPPSSSQETQYF.

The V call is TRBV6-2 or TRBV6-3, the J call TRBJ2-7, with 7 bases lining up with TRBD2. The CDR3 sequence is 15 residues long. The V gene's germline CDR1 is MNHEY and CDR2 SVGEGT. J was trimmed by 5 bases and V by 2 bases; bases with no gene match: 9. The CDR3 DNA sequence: TGTGCCAGCAGTTACAGCGGGGAGGTATTTAACGAGCAGTACTTC. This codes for CASSYSGEVFNEQYF.

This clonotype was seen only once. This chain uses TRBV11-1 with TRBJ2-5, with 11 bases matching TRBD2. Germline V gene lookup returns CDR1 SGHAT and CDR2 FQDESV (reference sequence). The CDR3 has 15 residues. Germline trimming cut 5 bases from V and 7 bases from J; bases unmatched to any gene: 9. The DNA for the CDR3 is TGTGCCAGCAGCCAACTAGCGGGAGCGATGGGGACCCAGTACTTC. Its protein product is CASSQLAGAMGTQYF. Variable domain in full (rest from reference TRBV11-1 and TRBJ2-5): EAEVAQSPRYKITEKSQAVAFWCDPISGHATLYWYRQILGQGPELLVQFQDESVVDDSQLPKDRFSAERLKGVDSTLKIQPAELGDSAMYLCASSQLAGAMGTQYFGPGTRLLVL.

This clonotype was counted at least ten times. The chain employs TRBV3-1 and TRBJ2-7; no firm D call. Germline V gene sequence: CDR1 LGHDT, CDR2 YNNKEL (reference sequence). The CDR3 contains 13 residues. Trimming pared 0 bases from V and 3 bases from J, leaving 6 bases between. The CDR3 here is CASSQDYSYEQYF. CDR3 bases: TGTGCCAGCAGCCAAGATTACAGCTACGAGCAGTACTTC.

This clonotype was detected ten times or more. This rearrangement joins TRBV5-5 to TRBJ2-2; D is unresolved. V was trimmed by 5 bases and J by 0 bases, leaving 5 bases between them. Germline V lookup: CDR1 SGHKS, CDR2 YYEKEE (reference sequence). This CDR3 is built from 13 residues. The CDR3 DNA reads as TGTGCCAGCAGTTCGACGAACACCGGGGAGCTGTTTTTT. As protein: CASSSTNTGELFF.

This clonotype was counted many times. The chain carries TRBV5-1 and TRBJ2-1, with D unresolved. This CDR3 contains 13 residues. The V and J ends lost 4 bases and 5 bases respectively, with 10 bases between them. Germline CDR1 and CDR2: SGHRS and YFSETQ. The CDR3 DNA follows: TGCGCCAGCAGCCCTGGACCTAACAATGAGCAGTTCTTC. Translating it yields CASSPGPNNEQFF.

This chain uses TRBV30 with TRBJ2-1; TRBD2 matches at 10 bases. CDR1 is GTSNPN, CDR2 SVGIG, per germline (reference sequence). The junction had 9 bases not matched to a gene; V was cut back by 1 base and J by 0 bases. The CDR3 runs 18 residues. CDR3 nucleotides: TGTGCCTGGAGTGAGAGCGGGAGGGCCCATAGCTCCTACAATGAGCAGTTCTTC. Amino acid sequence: CAWSESGRAHSSYNEQFF.

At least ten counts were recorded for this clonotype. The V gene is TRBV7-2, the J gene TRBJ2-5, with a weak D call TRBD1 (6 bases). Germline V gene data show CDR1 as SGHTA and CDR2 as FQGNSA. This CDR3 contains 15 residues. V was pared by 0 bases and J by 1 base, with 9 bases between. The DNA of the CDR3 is TGTGCCAGCAGCTTAGCGGGGGCGCGCCAAGAGACCCAGTACTTC. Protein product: CASSLAGARQETQYF. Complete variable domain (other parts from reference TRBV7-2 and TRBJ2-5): GAGVSQSPSNKVTEKGKDVELRCDPISGHTALYWYRQSLGQGLEFLIYFQGNSAPDKSGLPSDRFSAERTGGSVSTLTIQRTQQEDSAVYLCASSLAGARQETQYFGPGTRLLVL.

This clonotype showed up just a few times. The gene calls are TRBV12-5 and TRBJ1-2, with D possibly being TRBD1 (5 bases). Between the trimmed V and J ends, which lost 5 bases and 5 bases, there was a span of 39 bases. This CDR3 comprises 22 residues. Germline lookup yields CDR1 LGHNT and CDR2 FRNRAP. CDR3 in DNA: TGTGCTAGTGGTAGCAGTTTGCCCCTCGGGCAACTTAATCTGACAGACCCTTATGGCTACACCTTC. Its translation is CASGSSLPLGQLNLTDPYGYTF.

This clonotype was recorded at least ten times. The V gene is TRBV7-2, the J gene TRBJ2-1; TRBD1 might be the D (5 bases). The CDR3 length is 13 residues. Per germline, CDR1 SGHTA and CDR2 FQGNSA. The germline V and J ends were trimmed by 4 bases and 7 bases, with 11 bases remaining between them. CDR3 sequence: CASSSLRVNEQFF. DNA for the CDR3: TGTGCCAGCAGCTCGCTCAGGGTGAATGAGCAGTTCTTC. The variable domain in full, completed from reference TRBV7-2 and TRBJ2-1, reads GAGVSQSPSNKVTEKGKDVELRCDPISGHTALYWYRQSLGQGLEFLIYFQGNSAPDKSGLPSDRFSAERTGGSVSTLTIQRTQQEDSAVYLCASSSLRVNEQFFGPGTRLTVL.

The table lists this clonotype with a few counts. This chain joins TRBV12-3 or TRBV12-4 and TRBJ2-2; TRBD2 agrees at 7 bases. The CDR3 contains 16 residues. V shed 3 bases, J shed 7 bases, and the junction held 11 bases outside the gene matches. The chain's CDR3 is CASSLGGGRTGGELFF. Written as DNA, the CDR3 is TGTGCCAGCAGTTTGGGCGGCGGGAGAACGGGCGGGGAGCTGTTTTTT.

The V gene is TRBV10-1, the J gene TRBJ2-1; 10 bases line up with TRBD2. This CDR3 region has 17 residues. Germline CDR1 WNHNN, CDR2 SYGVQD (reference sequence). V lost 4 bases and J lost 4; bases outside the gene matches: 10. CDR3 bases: TGCGCCAGCAGTGGGTCGACGGGACTAGCGAGTTACAATGAGCAGTTCTTC. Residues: CASSGSTGLASYNEQFF.

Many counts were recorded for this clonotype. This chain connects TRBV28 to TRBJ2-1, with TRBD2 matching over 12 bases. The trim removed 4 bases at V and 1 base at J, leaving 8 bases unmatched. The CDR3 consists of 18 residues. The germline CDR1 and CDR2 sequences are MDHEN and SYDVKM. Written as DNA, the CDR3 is TGTGCCAGCAGTTCACTAGCGGGAGGAAGGGGGTCCTACAATGAGCAGTTCTTC. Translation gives CASSSLAGGRGSYNEQFF.

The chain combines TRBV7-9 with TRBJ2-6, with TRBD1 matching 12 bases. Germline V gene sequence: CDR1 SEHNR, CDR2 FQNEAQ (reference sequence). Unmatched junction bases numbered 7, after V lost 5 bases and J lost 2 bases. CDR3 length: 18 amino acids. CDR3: CASSRPWDRGPGANVLTF. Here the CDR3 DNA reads TGTGCCAGCAGCCGTCCATGGGACAGGGGGCCTGGGGCCAACGTCCTGACTTTC.

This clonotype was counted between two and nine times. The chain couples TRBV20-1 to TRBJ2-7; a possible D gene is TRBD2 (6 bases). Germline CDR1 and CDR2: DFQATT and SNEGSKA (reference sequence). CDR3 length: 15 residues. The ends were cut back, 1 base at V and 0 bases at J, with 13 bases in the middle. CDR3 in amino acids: CSARASSGNSYEQYF. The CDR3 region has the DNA TGCAGTGCTAGAGCGAGTAGCGGAAACTCCTACGAGCAGTACTTC.

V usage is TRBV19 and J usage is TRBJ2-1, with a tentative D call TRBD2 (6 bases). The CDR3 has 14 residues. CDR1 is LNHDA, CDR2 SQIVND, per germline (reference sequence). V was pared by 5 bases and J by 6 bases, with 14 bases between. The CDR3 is CASSSPTRSNEQFF. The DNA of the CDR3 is TGTGCCAGTAGTTCTCCGACTAGGAGCAATGAGCAGTTCTTC.